This entry concerns a single TCR beta chain. What it recognizes is unknown. In germline, CDR1 is DFQATT, CDR2 SNEGSKA (reference sequence). This CDR3 is built from 17 residues. The junction had 13 bases not matched to a gene; V was cut back by 0 bases and J by 5 bases. This entry belongs to a study of blood T cells in healthy people across ages. Overall study context: The template switching approach captured approximately one barcoded beta molecule for every two T cells. General study results and limits: Whereas aged donors had fewer naive CD4+ cells, long-lived donors had more of them and higher diversity. Diversity estimates from one million T cells were considered underestimates.

PCR was performed a second time for roughly 6 to 12 cycles using a sample-barcoded 5' primer and a J-beta primer mix. TCRdb itself ran the 5' RACE reads through MiXCR, one entry per CDR3 protein. The table has about 680,000 distinct CDR3 sequences, around 49% seen once. The sequence was collected from an older woman in good health. The V gene is TRBV20-1, the J gene TRBJ2-5, with TRBD1 identical over 9 bases. Sequencing was done on a sample of blood. The CDR3: CSARDWATGGAGETQYF. DNA for the CDR3: TGCAGTGCTAGAGATTGGGCCACAGGGGGCGCGGGTGAGACCCAGTACTTC.